Presented here are 24 T cell receptor beta chains from one specimen sequenced in a study of spatial heterogeneity in lung cancer. TCRdb passed the 5' RACE reads through MiXCR, listing each CDR3 protein once. The sample lists approximately 39,000 distinct CDR3 sequences, approximately 7.2% occurring once. Described time point: sample taken at primary tumor resection. The source was PBMCs, collected at surgery. The source of these receptors is a female donor with early-stage non-small cell lung cancer.

As for this clonotype: With a much larger clone just one base away, this may be a read error. The final CDR3 position lacks the conserved phenylalanine or tryptophan, pointing to a likely read error. This chain joins TRBV9 and TRBJ1-5, with TRBD1 identical over 7 bases. This CDR3 region has 15 residues. Germline CDR1 and CDR2: SGDLS and YYNGEE. Trimming took 2 bases from V and 4 from J; bases not matched to a gene: 6. In DNA, the CDR3 is TGTGCCAGCAGCGTGGCAGGGGGGATAAATCAGCCCCAGCATTAT. It is translated as CASSVAGGINQPQHY.

This clonotype has a handful of counts. The chain is built from TRBV5-1 and TRBJ2-7, with D maybe TRBD1 (5 bases). The V gene's germline CDR1 is SGHRS and CDR2 YFSETQ. V was cut by 1 base and J by 3 bases, with 11 bases left in between. CDR3 length: 14 residues. The chain's CDR3 is CASSLSPGIYEQYF. CDR3 DNA: TGCGCCAGCAGCTTGTCCCCAGGGATCTACGAGCAGTACTTC.

This clonotype was recorded at least ten times. The chain employs TRBV7-9 and TRBJ2-7; unclear D gene. Trimming removed 4 bases from V and 4 bases from J, with 11 bases in between. The CDR3 loop spans 13 amino acids. Germline-derived CDR1 and CDR2 are SEHNR and FQNEAQ (reference sequence). The CDR3 bases are TGTGCCAGCAGCTCTCCTGGTTTTTACGAGCAGTACTTC. Translation: CASSSPGFYEQYF.

This clonotype has ten or more counts. The V and J genes are TRBV2 and TRBJ1-2, with TRBD1 matching 8 bases. CDR3 size: 14 residues. Trimming removed 3 bases from V and 4 bases from J; junction bases left unmatched: 4. In germline, CDR1 is SNHLY, CDR2 FYNNEI. The CDR3, as DNA: TGTGCCAGCAGTGACAGTGGACAGGGCTATGGCTACACCTTC. Its translation is CASSDSGQGYGYTF.

This clonotype appeared many times. The chain links TRBV7-2 to TRBJ2-3; 7 bases agree with TRBD1. The V gene's germline CDR1 is SGHTA and CDR2 FQGNSA. The trim removed 5 bases at V and 3 bases at J, leaving 5 bases unmatched. The CDR3 has 14 residues. This CDR3 is CASSVSRGTDTQYF. Here the CDR3 DNA reads TGTGCCAGCAGCGTCTCCAGGGGGACAGATACGCAGTATTTT. The whole variable domain, filled in from reference TRBV7-2 and TRBJ2-3, reads GAGVSQSPSNKVTEKGKDVELRCDPISGHTALYWYRQSLGQGLEFLIYFQGNSAPDKSGLPSDRFSAERTGGSVSTLTIQRTQQEDSAVYLCASSVSRGTDTQYFGPGTRLTVL.

This clonotype occurred many times. CDR3 nucleotides: TGTGCCAGCAGTTTATATCCCTCCTTCGCGGTCTCCTACGAGCAGTACTTC. Its protein product is CASSLYPSFAVSYEQYF. The V call is TRBV28, the J call TRBJ2-7; D is undetermined. Trimming stripped 1 base from V and 0 bases from J, with 16 bases between. The CDR3 length is 17 residues. The germline CDR1 and CDR2 sequences are MDHEN and SYDVKM.

Ten or more counts support this clonotype. The rearrangement links TRBV2 to TRBJ2-3; D is unclear. This CDR3 is built from 12 residues. Germline V gene sequence: CDR1 SNHLY, CDR2 FYNNEI. The V end was cut by 3 bases, the J end by 4 bases, with 5 bases between. CDR3 loop: CASSDFPDTQYF. The CDR3 nucleotides are TGTGCCAGCAGTGATTTCCCAGATACGCAGTATTTT.

This clonotype was observed at least ten times. This chain connects TRBV3-1 to TRBJ2-7; 7 bases are shared with TRBD1. Germline CDR1 LGHDT, CDR2 YNNKEL (reference sequence). CDR3 length: 15 amino acids. With V trimmed by 7 bases and J by 6 bases, 15 bases remained unmatched. The CDR3 bases are TGTGCCAGCACCCCCGATACAGGGGCTGGAGGCGAGCAGTACTTC. The encoded protein is CASTPDTGAGGEQYF.

This clonotype was seen a handful of times. The chain is built from TRBV5-1 and TRBJ1-5, with 9 bases fitting TRBD1. CDR3 size: 15 residues. The germline CDR1 and CDR2 sequences are SGHRS and YFSETQ. After removal of 4 bases from V and 5 bases from J, the junction contained 7 bases not matched to a gene. CDR3 sequence: CASSVGTGSYQPQHF. CDR3 DNA: TGCGCCAGCAGCGTCGGGACAGGGAGTTATCAGCCCCAGCATTTT. Full variable domain (rest looked up from reference TRBV5-1 and TRBJ1-5): KAGVTQTPRYLIKTRGQQVTLSCSPISGHRSVSWYQQTPGQGLQFLFEYFSETQRNKGNFPGRFSGRQFSNSRSEMNVSTLELGDSALYLCASSVGTGSYQPQHFGDGTRLSIL.

V and J are TRBV12-3 or TRBV12-4 and TRBJ2-2; D may correspond to TRBD1 or TRBD2 (5 bases each). V dropped 5 bases and J dropped 6 bases, with 13 bases sitting between them. The CDR3 contains 14 residues. The CDR3 DNA follows: TGTGCCAGCAGTCGGGACCTCGGACCCGGGGAGCTGTTTTTT. Its translation: CASSRDLGPGELFF.

This clonotype was found many times. The chain couples TRBV7-9 to TRBJ2-5, with D possibly matching TRBD1 (5 bases). V shed 3 bases and J shed 2 bases, with 13 bases lying between them. Germline lookup yields CDR1 SEHNR and CDR2 FQNEAQ (reference sequence). The CDR3 contains 15 residues. CDR3 in amino acids: CASSLVGQGQETQYF. CDR3 DNA sequence: TGTGCCAGCAGCTTGGTAGGGCAGGGTCAAGAGACCCAGTACTTC.

This clonotype was seen only a few times. The rearrangement uses TRBV7-6 and TRBJ2-1; 14 bases map to TRBD2. After removal of 3 bases from V and 8 bases from J, the junction contained 3 bases not matched to a gene. Germline-derived CDR1 and CDR2 are SGHVS and FNYEAQ. The CDR3 length is 15 residues. The chain's CDR3 is CASSFGLAGGYEQFF. The CDR3 DNA sequence: TGTGCCAGCAGCTTTGGACTAGCGGGGGGTTATGAGCAGTTCTTC. Drawing the rest from reference TRBV7-6 and TRBJ2-1, the complete variable domain is GAGVSQSPRYKVTKRGQDVALRCDPISGHVSLYWYRQALGQGPEFLTYFNYEAQQDKSGLPNDRFSAERPEGSISTLTIQRTEQRDSAMYRCASSFGLAGGYEQFFGPGTRLTVL.

The chain carries TRBV20-1 and TRBJ1-1, with TRBD1 as a possible D gene (5 bases). In germline, CDR1 is DFQATT, CDR2 SNEGSKA (reference sequence). CDR3 length: 14 amino acids. V dropped 6 bases and J dropped 0 bases, with 14 bases sitting between them. This chain's CDR3 is CSAPDSLMNTEAFF. The CDR3 region has the DNA TGCAGTGCCCCTGACAGCCTCATGAACACTGAAGCTTTCTTT.

This clonotype was recorded at least ten times. The chain carries TRBV5-6 and TRBJ1-1, with 9 bases lining up with TRBD1. V shed 4 bases and J 4 bases; nucleotides not matched to a gene: 14. The CDR3 spans 17 residues. Germline CDR1 and CDR2: SGHDT and YYEEEE. CDR3 nucleotide sequence: TGTGCCAGCAGCCCCCCCCCGGGACAGGGAGGTGGCACTGAAGCTTTCTTT. Its protein is CASSPPPGQGGGTEAFF. The full variable domain, in which reference TRBV5-6 and TRBJ1-1 provide the parts outside the CDR3, is DAGVTQSPTHLIKTRGQQVTLRCSPKSGHDTVSWYQQALGQGPQFIFQYYEEEERQRGNFPDRFSGHQFPNYSSELNVNALLLGDSALYLCASSPPPGQGGGTEAFFGQGTRLTVV.

This clonotype was seen a handful of times. The V gene is TRBV2, the J gene TRBJ2-3; the D is unclear. Germline values: CDR1 SNHLY, CDR2 FYNNEI. CDR3 length: 14 amino acids. V lost 4 bases to trimming and J lost 5 bases, with 13 bases between them. The CDR3: CASSVAFKEDTQYF. CDR3 nucleotide sequence: TGTGCCAGCAGTGTCGCCTTCAAAGAAGATACGCAGTATTTT.

This clonotype was seen a handful of times. The chain joins TRBV27 to TRBJ2-5, with 11 bases fitting TRBD2. This CDR3 region has 14 residues. With V trimmed by 4 bases and J by 5 bases, 3 bases remained unmatched. Germline V gene lookup returns CDR1 MNHEY and CDR2 SMNVEV (reference sequence). CDR3 sequence (DNA): TGTGCCAGCAGTTACCTAGCGGGAGGTGAGACCCAGTACTTC. Its protein product is CASSYLAGGETQYF.

This clonotype was detected ten times or more. The chain carries TRBV6-5 and TRBJ1-4; D perhaps matches TRBD1 (6 bases). CDR3 size: 14 residues. V was clipped by 0 bases and J by 8 bases, with 10 bases between them. Germline V gene sequence: CDR1 MNHEY, CDR2 SVGAGI. CDR3 amino acids: CASSYSQGSEKLFF. CDR3 coding DNA: TGTGCCAGCAGTTACTCTCAGGGGAGCGAAAAACTGTTTTTT.

This clonotype was counted many times. The chain links TRBV5-1 to TRBJ2-3, with D unresolved. Germline assignment: CDR1 SGHRS and CDR2 YFSETQ. This CDR3 contains 15 residues. Trimming removed 3 bases from V and 0 bases from J, with 11 bases in between. The CDR3 sequence is CASSYNSASTDTQYF. Written as DNA, the CDR3 is TGCGCCAGCAGCTATAACAGCGCTAGCACAGATACGCAGTATTTT.

This clonotype was found many times. The rearrangement joins TRBV20-1 to TRBJ2-5, with TRBD1 matching 7 bases. J gave up 1 base and V 5 bases, and 10 bases lay outside the gene matches. CDR3 length: 15 residues. Germline values: CDR1 DFQATT, CDR2 SNEGSKA (reference sequence). DNA for the CDR3: TGCAGTGCTGTCACCGGGACAGACCTCCAAGAGACCCAGTACTTC. Translation: CSAVTGTDLQETQYF.

The V call is TRBV7-9, the J call TRBJ2-2, with a possible D match to TRBD1 (6 bases). Between the trimmed V and J ends, which lost 1 base and 4 bases, there was a span of 13 bases. In germline, CDR1 is SEHNR, CDR2 FQNEAQ (reference sequence). The CDR3 sequence is 16 residues long. The CDR3 here is CASSLVSGAFTGELFF. CDR3 nucleotide sequence: TGTGCCAGCAGCTTAGTATCAGGGGCCTTCACCGGGGAGCTGTTTTTT.

This clonotype has at least ten counts. V is TRBV13 and J is TRBJ2-1; 10 nucleotides align to TRBD1. This CDR3 contains 15 residues. The ends lost 5 bases at V and 10 bases at J; junction bases unmatched: 11. Germline-derived CDR1 and CDR2 are PRHDT and FYEKMQ (reference sequence). The DNA for the CDR3 is TGTGCCAGCAGCCTGCTGGGACAGGGGACGGGCGAGCAGTTCTTC. This gives the protein CASSLLGQGTGEQFF. Full variable domain (remainder filled in from reference TRBV13 and TRBJ2-1): AAGVIQSPRHLIKEKRETATLKCYPIPRHDTVYWYQQGPGQDPQFLISFYEKMQSDKGSIPDRFSAQQFSDYHSELNMSSLELGDSALYFCASSLLGQGTGEQFFGPGTRLTVL.

This clonotype was observed at least ten times. The rearrangement joins TRBV3-1 to TRBJ2-7; no firm D call. The CDR3 consists of 11 residues. The V and J ends lost 4 bases and 3 bases respectively, with 4 bases between them. Looked up from germline, CDR1 is LGHDT and CDR2 is YNNKEL (reference sequence). As DNA, the CDR3 is TGTGCCAGCAGCCGCGGCTACGAGCAGTACTTC. Its protein product is CASSRGYEQYF.

This clonotype was seen a handful of times. The chain is built from TRBV7-9 and TRBJ2-1; D possibly corresponds to TRBD2 (6 bases). The germline gives CDR1 SEHNR, CDR2 FQNEAQ (reference sequence). V dropped 7 bases and J dropped 0 bases, with 13 bases sitting between them. CDR3 size: 15 residues. The DNA of the CDR3 is TGTGCCAGCAAGTTTTCCGGGAGCTCCTACAATGAGCAGTTCTTC. This translates into CASKFSGSSYNEQFF. Filled out from reference TRBV7-9 and TRBJ2-1, the complete variable domain reads DTGVSQNPRHKITKRGQNVTFRCDPISEHNRLYWYRQTLGQGPEFLTYFQNEAQLEKSRLLSDRFSAERPKGSFSTLEIQRTEQGDSAMYLCASKFSGSSYNEQFFGPGTRLTVL.

In its sample, this clonotype was seen a few times. The chain is built from TRBV6-5 and TRBJ2-5; tentatively, D is TRBD1 or TRBD2 (5 bases each). Trimming stripped 9 bases from V and 5 bases from J, with 19 bases between. The CDR3 has 14 residues. Germline CDR1 and CDR2: MNHEY and SVGAGI. CDR3 sequence: CASTLRGKWETQYF. As DNA, the CDR3 is TGTGCCAGTACCCTGAGGGGAAAGTGGGAGACCCAGTACTTC.